Presented here are 5 T cell receptor beta chains from one specimen sequenced in a study of identical twins (dated by TCRdb to the mid-2010s). The library relied on 5' RACE. The sample was run on an Illumina HiSeq 2000. TCRdb itself trimmed the public reads at Q25 with fastp, ran MiXCR and retained productive beta chains. Each record represents a unique CDR3 protein, reported with the most common genes and DNA among its rows. Here the sample has hundreds of thousands of distinct CDR3 sequences; 24% occur a single time. Roughly 2.8% of the sample goes to the ten largest clones. This sample also belongs to another study, concerning T cells expressing NK-cell markers.

The sequenced material came from CD4+ T cells sorted from blood. Receptor source: a woman under 30 in good health.

The chain recombines TRBV3-1 with TRBJ2-1; 8 bases line up with TRBD2. Trimming at V came to 9 bases and at J to 6 bases, leaving 7 bases not matched to a gene. The CDR3 has 13 residues. Germline loops: CDR1 LGHDT, CDR2 YNNKEL (reference sequence). The CDR3 DNA is TGTGCCAGTACCCCGCTAGCGGGCAATGAGCAGTTCTTC. This encodes CASTPLAGNEQFF.

The V and J genes are TRBV5-1 and TRBJ2-5, with a possible D match to TRBD1 (5 bases). V was shortened by 7 bases and J by 4 bases, with 17 bases between the two germline ends. The CDR3 is 14 amino acids. Germline CDR1 and CDR2: SGHRS and YFSETQ. CDR3 DNA sequence: TGCGCCAGCTCCCTCGTGGCAGGGATAGAGACCCAGTACTTC. Amino acid sequence: CASSLVAGIETQYF.

V is TRBV20-1 and J is TRBJ2-1, with 14 bases identical to TRBD2. Germline loops: CDR1 DFQATT, CDR2 SNEGSKA (reference sequence). This CDR3 comprises 17 residues. Trimming at V came to 5 bases and at J to 2 bases, leaving 8 bases not matched to a gene. The DNA for the CDR3 is TGCAGTGCTCCCGGGACTAGCGGGAGAGCGGCCTACAATGAGCAGTTCTTC. This codes for CSAPGTSGRAAYNEQFF.

This clonotype was found a few times. This chain connects TRBV12-3 or TRBV12-4 to TRBJ2-5; TRBD1 is a possible D gene (7 bases). The ends were cut back, 2 bases at V and 1 base at J, with 11 bases in the middle. The CDR3 consists of 15 residues. CDR3 sequence: CASSLLQGGQETQYF. In nucleotides, the CDR3 is TGTGCCAGCAGTTTACTGCAGGGGGGCCAAGAGACCCAGTACTTC.

This clonotype has more than one count but fewer than ten. J is TRBJ1-1 and V is TRBV9; 8 positions agree with TRBD1. J gave up 1 base and V 2 bases, and 4 bases lay outside the gene matches. Germline V gene data show CDR1 as SGDLS and CDR2 as YYNGEE. CDR3 length: 15 residues. The CDR3 nucleotides are TGTGCCAGCAGCGTCCAGACAGGGGAGAACACTGAAGCTTTCTTT. Protein product: CASSVQTGENTEAFF.